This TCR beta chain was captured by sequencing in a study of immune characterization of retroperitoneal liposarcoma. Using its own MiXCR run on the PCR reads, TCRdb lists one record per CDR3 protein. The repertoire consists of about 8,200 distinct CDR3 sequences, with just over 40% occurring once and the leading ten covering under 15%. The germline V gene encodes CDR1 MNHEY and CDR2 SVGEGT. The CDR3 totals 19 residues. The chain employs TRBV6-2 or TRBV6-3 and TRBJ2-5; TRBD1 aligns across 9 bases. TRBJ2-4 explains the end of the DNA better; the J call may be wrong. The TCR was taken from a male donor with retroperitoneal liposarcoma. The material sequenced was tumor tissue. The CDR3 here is CASSYSGTGRPVAKNIQYF. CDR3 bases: TGTGCCAGCAGTTACTCCGGGACAGGGCGCCCCGTAGCCAAAAACATTCAGTACTTC.